This is a list of T cell receptor beta chains from one sample in a study of vaccination and CD4 T cells after COVID-19. The antigens for these receptors are not known. TCRdb fed the PCR reads into MiXCR, producing one record per CDR3 protein. The sample holds more than 15,000 distinct CDR3 sequences, approximately 50% seen once. The sequencing input was CD4+ T cells from blood, cultured in vitro. The source of these receptors is a human donor who had recovered from COVID-19. Both conserved end residues are part of each CDR3. D genes are given only for firm matches. Rows give clone size only sometimes, using once, few, many, or a class for an expanded clone.

v_call	j_call	d_call	clone_size	cdr3_nt	cdr3_aa
TRBV7-9	TRBJ2-3	.	.	TGTGCCAGCAGCTTATGGGGTAGCGGATACACAGATACGCAGTATTTT	CASSLWGSGYTDTQYF
TRBV3-1	TRBJ1-6	.	few	TGTGCCAGCAGGTGGGATAGCAGGCCGAATTCACCCCTCCACTTT	CASRWDSRPNSPLHF
TRBV20-1	TRBJ2-5	.	.	TGCAGTGCTAGAGATCCCACCTGGAGAGAGACCCAGTACTTC	CSARDPTWRETQYF
TRBV30	TRBJ1-2	.	.	TGTGCCTGCCCCACAGGACCTGGGGACTATGGCTACACCTTC	CACPTGPGDYGYTF
TRBV20-1	TRBJ2-7	TRBD2	.	TGCAGTGCTGGAAGGCGGGAGGGTTCCGAGCAGTACTTC	CSAGRREGSEQYF
TRBV29-1	TRBJ1-2	TRBD1	few	TGCAGCGCTTTGGGACAGGTGGACTATGGCTACACCTTC	CSALGQVDYGYTF
TRBV5-4	TRBJ2-5	.	.	TGTGCCAGCAGCCTGGACATCCAAGAGACCCAGTACTTC	CASSLDIQETQYF
TRBV12-5	TRBJ1-1	TRBD1	few	TGTGCTAGTGGTTCACAGGGGGCGACTGAAGCTTTCTTT	CASGSQGATEAFF
TRBV20-1	TRBJ2-5	TRBD2	.	TGCAGTGCTAGACTAGCGGGAAGGGAGACCCAGTACTTC	CSARLAGRETQYF
TRBV5-1	TRBJ1-5	TRBD1	few	TGCGCCAGCAGCTTGGGACAGGGCCTAAATCAGCCCCAGCATTTT	CASSLGQGLNQPQHF
TRBV30	TRBJ2-7	TRBD2	.	TGTGCCTGGAGTTCAAAACTAGCGGGAATTTACGAGCAGTACTTC	CAWSSKLAGIYEQYF
TRBV28	TRBJ1-2	.	.	TGTGCCAGCAGTTTGGTAAACTATGGCTACACCTTC	CASSLVNYGYTF
TRBV7-6	TRBJ2-6	.	.	TGTGCCAGCAGCCCAGCTGTGGGGTTGGCTGGGGCCAACGTCCTGACTTTC	CASSPAVGLAGANVLTF
TRBV6-2/TRBV6-3	TRBJ2-2	.	.	TGTGCCAGCACTGATATACCCCATGGCGGGGAGCTGTTTTTT	CASTDIPHGGELFF
TRBV10-3	TRBJ2-1	TRBD2	.	TGTGCCATCAGTGGCGGGAGGCTCGACAATGAGCAGTTCTTC	CAISGGRLDNEQFF
TRBV20-1	TRBJ2-3	.	.	TGCAGTGCTAGAATGGACAGTCGGGATACGCAGTATTTT	CSARMDSRDTQYF
TRBV30	TRBJ1-1	.	.	TGTGCCTGGCGGACAGTTACTATAAGAATGAACACTGAAGCTTTCTTT	CAWRTVTIRMNTEAFF
TRBV5-4	TRBJ2-1	.	.	TGTGCCAGCAGCTTGCCGGGAGATTACAATGAGCAGTTCTTC	CASSLPGDYNEQFF
TRBV6-1	TRBJ1-1	.	.	TGTGCCAGCAGAGCGGGAGATAACACTGAAGCTTTCTTT	CASRAGDNTEAFF
TRBV24-1	TRBJ2-3	TRBD2	.	TGTGCCACCAGTGGCCTAGCGGCAGATACGCAGTATTTT	CATSGLAADTQYF
TRBV7-9	TRBJ1-4	TRBD1	.	TGTGCCAGCAGCGACCGACAGGGCCCAACTAATGAAAAACTGTTTTTT	CASSDRQGPTNEKLFF
TRBV28	TRBJ1-2	.	medium-sized	TGTGCCAGCAGTTTAATGACAGGACGTAGGGTGGCTAACTATGGCTACACCTTC	CASSLMTGRRVANYGYTF
TRBV30	TRBJ1-6	TRBD1	.	TGTGCCTGCTCCAGGGGGGATGATTCACCCCTCCACTTT	CACSRGDDSPLHF
TRBV20-1	TRBJ2-1	TRBD2	few	TGCAGTGCAACCAAAGCGGGGGTTCTCTACAATGAGCAGTTCTTC	CSATKAGVLYNEQFF
TRBV25-1	TRBJ1-6	.	.	TGTGCCAGCAGTGAATATCCCTCCCCGGGGAATAATTCACCCCTCCACTTT	CASSEYPSPGNNSPLHF
TRBV7-9	TRBJ1-4	TRBD1	.	TGTGCCAGCAGCAATATACAGGGGGAAAAACTGTTTTTT	CASSNIQGEKLFF
TRBV15	TRBJ2-5	TRBD1	few	TGTGCCACCAGCAGACAGGGACAGGGAGAGACCCAGTACTTC	CATSRQGQGETQYF
TRBV7-2	TRBJ2-6	.	few	TGTGCCACCAGACGGAACTCTGGGGCCAACGTCCTGACTTTC	CATRRNSGANVLTF
TRBV7-3	TRBJ2-3	TRBD2	.	TGTGCCAGCAGCCAACTAGCGGAAAACCCCGATACGCAGTATTTT	CASSQLAENPDTQYF
TRBV7-3	TRBJ2-5	.	.	TGTGCCAGCAGTGCCTCGGGACAACTCCAAGAGACCCAGTACTTC	CASSASGQLQETQYF
TRBV7-9	TRBJ2-1	.	.	TGTGCCAGCAGCTGGGACGGGGGCAATGAGCAGTTCTTC	CASSWDGGNEQFF
TRBV27	TRBJ2-5	.	.	TGTGCCAGCAGTTTGACGCCCCACGTGAGGCAAGAGACCCAGTACTTC	CASSLTPHVRQETQYF
TRBV11-2	TRBJ2-5	TRBD1	.	TGTGCCAGCAGCTTACCAGGGGGTAAGACCCAGTACTTC	CASSLPGGKTQYF
TRBV5-1	TRBJ2-1	.	once	TGCGCCAGCAGCTATCCCAGGGAAACGAATGAGCAGTTCTTC	CASSYPRETNEQFF
TRBV6-1	TRBJ2-6	.	.	TGTGCCAGCAGCCGTATGGCCTCTGGGGCCAACGTCCTGACTTTC	CASSRMASGANVLTF
TRBV19	TRBJ1-5	.	.	TGTGCCAGTAGCTTTCGGGAAGGCGGTCAGCCCCAGCATTTT	CASSFREGGQPQHF
TRBV7-9	TRBJ2-3	TRBD2	.	TGTGTCAGCAGCTGGACTAGCGGGAAGTTCACAGATACGCAGTATTTT	CVSSWTSGKFTDTQYF
TRBV19	TRBJ1-5	.	few	TGTGCCAGTAGTGCAGGGTATGATCAGCCCCAGCATTTT	CASSAGYDQPQHF
TRBV25-1	TRBJ2-2	.	few	TGTGCCAGCAGTGATCAGTTCGGGGAGCTGTTTTTT	CASSDQFGELFF
TRBV10-3	TRBJ2-3	TRBD2	.	TGTGCCATCAGTGTCAGCGGGAGGACAGATACGCAGTATTTT	CAISVSGRTDTQYF
TRBV27	TRBJ1-6	TRBD1	.	TGTGCCAGCAGGTACGACAGGGCAAAGTTCCTGAATTCACCCCTCCACTTT	CASRYDRAKFLNSPLHF
TRBV6-1	TRBJ2-3	TRBD2	.	TGTGCCAGCAGTGAAAGGGGTAGCGGGAGGACAGATACGCAGTATTTT	CASSERGSGRTDTQYF
TRBV24-1	TRBJ1-5	.	few	TGTGCCACCAGTGATCCAAGGGGACCCCTCAATCAGCCCCAGCATTTT	CATSDPRGPLNQPQHF
TRBV10-3	TRBJ2-2	TRBD1	.	TGTGCCATCAGTGACACGGACAGGGCCGGGGAGCTGTTTTTT	CAISDTDRAGELFF
TRBV28	TRBJ1-2	.	once	TGTGCCAGCAGGGCCAGAGACTATGGCTACACCTTC	CASRARDYGYTF
TRBV6-1	TRBJ1-3	.	few	TGTGCCAGCAGCGAGGAAGGGTACGGAAACACCATATATTTT	CASSEEGYGNTIYF
TRBV19	TRBJ2-1	.	.	TGTGCCAGTAGTGCCCAAGATAGTTACAATGAGCAGTTCTTC	CASSAQDSYNEQFF
TRBV6-1	TRBJ1-2	.	once	TGTGCCAGCAGTGAACGCTCCAACCCAGATTCTGGCTACACCTTC	CASSERSNPDSGYTF
TRBV27	TRBJ2-3	TRBD2	medium-sized	TGTGCCAGCAGTTTACGCGGGGGGTGGACAGATACGCAGTATTTT	CASSLRGGWTDTQYF
TRBV6-1	TRBJ1-6	.	.	TGTGCCAGCAGTGATTTGGGACACACAGGTTCACCCCTCCACTTT	CASSDLGHTGSPLHF
TRBV5-1	TRBJ1-3	.	.	TGCGCCAGCAGCGTAGGAGGGGGAACTGGAAACACCATATATTTT	CASSVGGGTGNTIYF
TRBV20-1	TRBJ1-5	TRBD1	few	TGCAGTGCTAACCGGGACAGCTATTACCTCGATCAGCCCCAGCATTTT	CSANRDSYYLDQPQHF
TRBV7-3	TRBJ2-2	TRBD2	.	TGTGCCAGCAGCTTAGGGACTAGCGGGAGCGCCGGGGAGCTGTTTTTT	CASSLGTSGSAGELFF
TRBV7-2	TRBJ1-2	TRBD1	.	TGTGCCAGCAGCCATCCGGGACAGGTCTACACCTTC	CASSHPGQVYTF
TRBV6-1	TRBJ2-7	TRBD2	.	TGTGCCAGCAGGGCCCAGAGCGGGACCTCCTACGAGCAGTACTTC	CASRAQSGTSYEQYF
TRBV27	TRBJ1-6	.	few	TGTGCCAGCAAAGCACGGACGGGAGATAATTCACCCCTCCACTTT	CASKARTGDNSPLHF
TRBV6-2/TRBV6-3	TRBJ1-5	.	few	TGTGCCAGCAGTGCGGAGCGATGGGGAAATCGGCCCCAGCATTTT	CASSAERWGNRPQHF